This entry is about one T cell receptor (beta chain). This clone was recorded a few times. Its target antigen remains unknown. Base qualities were left out, and no much larger clone turns up one base away. This entry comes from a study of cytomegalovirus exposure and HLA in healthy donors (dated by TCRdb to about 2017). Study-level background: An earlier analysis of fewer than 750 of the donors reported approximately 300 Gb of sequence data and 100 million to 120 million unique TCR beta sequences obtained from 180 million or so T cells. Approximately 310 gigabases of sequencing data and approximately 85 million unique TCR sequences were included in an early release covering under 650 HLA-typed donors. Of the roughly 400 genotyped donors, approximately 81% were placed in the genetic ancestry cluster associated with self-reported Caucasian donors. The aim of the study was to test whether cataloging public T cell receptors could identify signatures of past pathogen exposure. Using immunosequencing, the study profiled T cell repertoires from 550 to 750 subjects and related those repertoires to cytomegalovirus serostatus. Along with the approximately 620-subject first cohort, a separate validation cohort of over 90 different subjects was used. To predict cytomegalovirus infection status, the study brought together high-throughput TCR immunosequencing, statistical association of individual TCRs with disease status, and machine learning. A later analysis re-analyzed previously published TCR beta repertoires from about 730 donors and added high-resolution HLA genotyping to study TCR occurrence patterns. Rather than drawing on any new phenotypic data, the later analysis identified candidate immune exposures from TCR beta sequences and the way those sequences occurred across donors. An earlier analysis of several hundred of the donors applied high-throughput TCR beta sequencing to assess whether each TCR beta V gene segment acted as functional or pseudogenic. Donor age, sex, ethnicity and CMV serostatus were compiled alongside the repertoire data. In a later genetic analysis, genome-wide SNP genotypes for about three fifths of the 666 donors were used, and that subset was treated as a discovery cohort. Every discovery cohort repertoire had been produced on one sequencing platform. HLA typing covered class I and class II loci at four-digit resolution. The number of donors typed differed by locus, with 629-630 for A, B, C, DRB1 and DQB1, roughly 520 for DQA1, 600 to 610 for DPA1, and around 460 for DPB1. About five DR-DQ haplotypes were handled as single units for association and clustering because linkage in the cohort was strong. Across some 400 genotyped donors of the cohort, an average of 235,054 unique TCR beta nucleotide sequences per donor were sequenced, and roughly 20% of those sequences were non-productive.

V loses 4 bases, J loses 4 bases, and the germline ends lie 17 bases apart. As encoded in the germline V gene, CDR1 is SGHRS while CDR2 is YFSETQ. Taken from cysteine to phenylalanine, the CDR3 has 16 residues. CDR3 DNA is the only sequence kept; it has 48 bases, read in frame from the first base. Study-wide conclusions, independent of this receptor: In a later analysis, HLA-associated TCR beta chains were found to be more clonally expanded and to have lower generation probabilities than equally common non-associated chains. In a later analysis, TCR association rates were found to vary across HLA loci, with the most associated TCRs seen for DRB1 alleles and the fewest for HLA-C alleles. The only immune exposure information available for the cohort was CMV serostatus. Specific HLA alleles were associated with 15,000 to 20,000 TCR beta sequences at a false discovery rate of 0.05 in a later analysis. In vitro tests confirmed that three of the cytomegalovirus-associated TCR beta chains recognize cytomegalovirus antigens. Linkage disequilibrium might explain the correlated functional status among segregating V segments, but an unknown experimental factor could not be ruled out. Strong co-occurrence of HLA alleles, especially DR and DQ, made assigning TCR associations to individual alleles difficult. The authors suggested that the approach could potentially be generalized to other disease states and immunological phenotypes. The study gave a list of about 170 TCR beta chains associated with cytomegalovirus. A later analysis reported that several top co-occurrence clusters appeared linked to parvovirus B19, influenza, CMV and Epstein-Barr virus. In an earlier analysis of about 540 of the donors, most TCR beta V segments were observed in productive rearrangements about 87% or about 30% of the time, broadly matching IMGT annotations. The sequencing pipeline was judged likely to have produced a cluster of highly shared sequence variants as a technical artifact. The presence/absence analyses assumed that sequencing depth was roughly uniform across donors, and that assumption may not be true. Roughly 17 rarely observed V segments, including chromosome 9 orphons, were excluded from the earlier analysis of about 610 of the donors because counts were too low. Some IMGT-functional V segments, including TRBV6-2 and TRBV6-3, could not be told apart with the 87-base-pair reads, so those segments were excluded. In both the original and validation cohorts, the classifier was reported to diagnose cytomegalovirus status with high specificity and sensitivity. Across donors, most TCR sequences were observed very rarely, whereas some public TCRs were present in many individuals. A further reported finding was that TCR beta sequences accurately predicted the HLA-A and HLA-B alleles for most subjects in the first cohort. In a later genetic analysis, fewer N-insertions in productive TCRs were reported among donors in an Asian-associated ancestry cluster than the approximately 710-donor mean. The cohort was sequenced for TCR beta chains only, and without alpha or paired-chain data the features that could be detected were limited. According to a later analysis, most CMV-associated TCR beta chains appeared to be HLA-restricted, and the HLA associations seemed to be driven largely by CMV exposure. HLA typing was unavailable for some donors at each locus, so association tests used only the typed subset. An association between a missense DCLRE1C variant and V-gene and J-gene trimming of TCR beta chains was found in a later genetic analysis and replicated in an independent cohort.

The library was built by means of the immunoSEQ multiplex PCR assay. The multiplex PCR relied on a mix of 60 forward primers for TCR Vbeta segments and 13 reverse primers for TCR Jbeta segments. The CDR3 region of rearranged TCR beta genes was amplified from genomic DNA with a multiplex PCR assay. Amplified TCR beta libraries were sequenced as 87-base-pair reads on the Illumina HiSeq System. The original pipeline was this. A later analysis counted approximately 74 million unique TCR beta chains across the approximately 700 repertoires, and some 11 million of these chains were shared by at least two donors. A nearest-neighbor algorithm error-corrected the raw reads and collapsed the reads into unique sequences, merging closely related sequences to remove PCR and sequencing errors. Alignment of CDR3 sequences to IMGT reference sequences was used to assign V, D and J gene segments. For a sequence to be retained, at least a six-nucleotide match to both a V gene segment and a J gene segment was required. A rearrangement was called productive if the CDR3 had no stop codons and remained in frame with V and J, and every other rearrangement was called non-productive. CDR3 was defined by IMGT convention, running from the second conserved V-encoded cysteine to the conserved J-encoded phenylalanine. The earlier analysis of about 530 of the donors excluded any sequence lacking an unambiguous match to a single V gene segment. In an earlier analysis of some 590 of the donors, V segments were called functional above 56.7% productive rearrangements and were called segregating when the between-donor standard deviation exceeded 5%. To diagnose cytomegalovirus status from the catalog of TCR beta chain sequences, a statistical classification framework was built. V and J gene assignment, in a later analysis, came from comparing TCR nucleotide sequences with IMGT/GENE-DB human TR gene sequences. The TCRdist pipeline was used in a later analysis to assign CDR3 sequences and most-parsimonious VDJ recombination scenarios. In a later analysis, each TCR beta chain was defined by its CDR3 amino acid sequence together with its V-gene family, and reads without a unique V-gene family were excluded. A later analysis removed 592 highly shared, low-generation-probability nucleotide sequences to deal with suspected cross-contamination and a sequencing artifact. In a later analysis, a clonal expansion index for each public chain was calculated from normalized within-repertoire ranks of inferred template counts. In a later analysis, generation probabilities were computed with a VDJ recombination model fitted to out-of-frame rearrangements, and the resulting probabilities were checked against IGoR. A later analysis scored TCR-TCR, TCR-HLA and TCR-CMV co-occurrence with hypergeometric tests, applying a repertoire-size bias correction to TCR pairs. False discovery rates were estimated in a later analysis by permuting HLA or CMV assignments 20 times. In a later analysis, co-occurring TCRs were grouped using DBSCAN, and TCRdist sequence similarity was added for clustering within HLA-allele-positive subsets. Repertoires with fewer than 30,000 or more than 120,000 public chains were left out of co-occurrence clustering, as were about five repertoires with anomalous nucleotide sharing. TCRdb obtained this table from immuneACCESS and retained in-frame rearrangements with V and J assigned. These tables miss some clones; where compared with another copy, unresolved V genes account for less than half of the shortfall, and the remainder is unexplained. From that table come the V and J calls and clone size; the DNA was used to work out D and trimming. This sample comprises 80,000 to 90,000 clones, approximately 82% of them detected only once. The ten largest clones take up roughly 2% of the sample.

The cohort comprised under 700 healthy bone marrow donors. At the time of sampling, every cohort member was nominally healthy, though immune exposures that went unrecorded were likely present. The donor was CMV seronegative and belonged to the group of over 300 seronegative cohort members. Every donor gave a peripheral blood sample, and the peripheral blood mononuclear cells from that sample were used for TCR beta sequencing. The Qiagen DNeasy Blood Extraction Kit was used to extract genomic DNA from the blood cell samples. The receptor was derived from a middle-aged man in good health and CMV-seronegative. The sequenced material came from PBMCs. The chain is encoded by TRBV5-1 joined to TRBJ1-4, with the identity of the D gene unclear. The CDR3: CASSDLLAASNEKLFF. The sequenced DNA: TGCGCCAGCAGCGACCTCCTTGCGGCTAGTAATGAAAAACTGTTTTTT.